This T cell receptor beta chain was captured in a study of immune evolution from preneoplasia to lung adenocarcinoma. Trimming pared 5 bases from V and 13 bases from J, leaving 11 bases between. Germline V gene lookup returns CDR1 MDHEN and CDR2 SYDVKM. This CDR3 is 11 amino acids long. Here immunoSEQ multiplex PCR was the method, and the copy in TCRdb shows in-frame clones only, minus some. The data contain around 40,000 clones, 65% to 80% of them seen just once; the ten biggest clones take up about 4.7%. The chain recombines TRBV28 with TRBJ1-4; D is undetermined. The sequenced sample was FFPE invasive lung adenocarcinoma tissue. The sequence was obtained from a person between 60 and 69 years old with lung adenocarcinoma. CDR3 sequence: CASSRTATLFF. The CDR3 DNA is TGTGCCAGCAGTCGTACCGCGACACTGTTTTTT.